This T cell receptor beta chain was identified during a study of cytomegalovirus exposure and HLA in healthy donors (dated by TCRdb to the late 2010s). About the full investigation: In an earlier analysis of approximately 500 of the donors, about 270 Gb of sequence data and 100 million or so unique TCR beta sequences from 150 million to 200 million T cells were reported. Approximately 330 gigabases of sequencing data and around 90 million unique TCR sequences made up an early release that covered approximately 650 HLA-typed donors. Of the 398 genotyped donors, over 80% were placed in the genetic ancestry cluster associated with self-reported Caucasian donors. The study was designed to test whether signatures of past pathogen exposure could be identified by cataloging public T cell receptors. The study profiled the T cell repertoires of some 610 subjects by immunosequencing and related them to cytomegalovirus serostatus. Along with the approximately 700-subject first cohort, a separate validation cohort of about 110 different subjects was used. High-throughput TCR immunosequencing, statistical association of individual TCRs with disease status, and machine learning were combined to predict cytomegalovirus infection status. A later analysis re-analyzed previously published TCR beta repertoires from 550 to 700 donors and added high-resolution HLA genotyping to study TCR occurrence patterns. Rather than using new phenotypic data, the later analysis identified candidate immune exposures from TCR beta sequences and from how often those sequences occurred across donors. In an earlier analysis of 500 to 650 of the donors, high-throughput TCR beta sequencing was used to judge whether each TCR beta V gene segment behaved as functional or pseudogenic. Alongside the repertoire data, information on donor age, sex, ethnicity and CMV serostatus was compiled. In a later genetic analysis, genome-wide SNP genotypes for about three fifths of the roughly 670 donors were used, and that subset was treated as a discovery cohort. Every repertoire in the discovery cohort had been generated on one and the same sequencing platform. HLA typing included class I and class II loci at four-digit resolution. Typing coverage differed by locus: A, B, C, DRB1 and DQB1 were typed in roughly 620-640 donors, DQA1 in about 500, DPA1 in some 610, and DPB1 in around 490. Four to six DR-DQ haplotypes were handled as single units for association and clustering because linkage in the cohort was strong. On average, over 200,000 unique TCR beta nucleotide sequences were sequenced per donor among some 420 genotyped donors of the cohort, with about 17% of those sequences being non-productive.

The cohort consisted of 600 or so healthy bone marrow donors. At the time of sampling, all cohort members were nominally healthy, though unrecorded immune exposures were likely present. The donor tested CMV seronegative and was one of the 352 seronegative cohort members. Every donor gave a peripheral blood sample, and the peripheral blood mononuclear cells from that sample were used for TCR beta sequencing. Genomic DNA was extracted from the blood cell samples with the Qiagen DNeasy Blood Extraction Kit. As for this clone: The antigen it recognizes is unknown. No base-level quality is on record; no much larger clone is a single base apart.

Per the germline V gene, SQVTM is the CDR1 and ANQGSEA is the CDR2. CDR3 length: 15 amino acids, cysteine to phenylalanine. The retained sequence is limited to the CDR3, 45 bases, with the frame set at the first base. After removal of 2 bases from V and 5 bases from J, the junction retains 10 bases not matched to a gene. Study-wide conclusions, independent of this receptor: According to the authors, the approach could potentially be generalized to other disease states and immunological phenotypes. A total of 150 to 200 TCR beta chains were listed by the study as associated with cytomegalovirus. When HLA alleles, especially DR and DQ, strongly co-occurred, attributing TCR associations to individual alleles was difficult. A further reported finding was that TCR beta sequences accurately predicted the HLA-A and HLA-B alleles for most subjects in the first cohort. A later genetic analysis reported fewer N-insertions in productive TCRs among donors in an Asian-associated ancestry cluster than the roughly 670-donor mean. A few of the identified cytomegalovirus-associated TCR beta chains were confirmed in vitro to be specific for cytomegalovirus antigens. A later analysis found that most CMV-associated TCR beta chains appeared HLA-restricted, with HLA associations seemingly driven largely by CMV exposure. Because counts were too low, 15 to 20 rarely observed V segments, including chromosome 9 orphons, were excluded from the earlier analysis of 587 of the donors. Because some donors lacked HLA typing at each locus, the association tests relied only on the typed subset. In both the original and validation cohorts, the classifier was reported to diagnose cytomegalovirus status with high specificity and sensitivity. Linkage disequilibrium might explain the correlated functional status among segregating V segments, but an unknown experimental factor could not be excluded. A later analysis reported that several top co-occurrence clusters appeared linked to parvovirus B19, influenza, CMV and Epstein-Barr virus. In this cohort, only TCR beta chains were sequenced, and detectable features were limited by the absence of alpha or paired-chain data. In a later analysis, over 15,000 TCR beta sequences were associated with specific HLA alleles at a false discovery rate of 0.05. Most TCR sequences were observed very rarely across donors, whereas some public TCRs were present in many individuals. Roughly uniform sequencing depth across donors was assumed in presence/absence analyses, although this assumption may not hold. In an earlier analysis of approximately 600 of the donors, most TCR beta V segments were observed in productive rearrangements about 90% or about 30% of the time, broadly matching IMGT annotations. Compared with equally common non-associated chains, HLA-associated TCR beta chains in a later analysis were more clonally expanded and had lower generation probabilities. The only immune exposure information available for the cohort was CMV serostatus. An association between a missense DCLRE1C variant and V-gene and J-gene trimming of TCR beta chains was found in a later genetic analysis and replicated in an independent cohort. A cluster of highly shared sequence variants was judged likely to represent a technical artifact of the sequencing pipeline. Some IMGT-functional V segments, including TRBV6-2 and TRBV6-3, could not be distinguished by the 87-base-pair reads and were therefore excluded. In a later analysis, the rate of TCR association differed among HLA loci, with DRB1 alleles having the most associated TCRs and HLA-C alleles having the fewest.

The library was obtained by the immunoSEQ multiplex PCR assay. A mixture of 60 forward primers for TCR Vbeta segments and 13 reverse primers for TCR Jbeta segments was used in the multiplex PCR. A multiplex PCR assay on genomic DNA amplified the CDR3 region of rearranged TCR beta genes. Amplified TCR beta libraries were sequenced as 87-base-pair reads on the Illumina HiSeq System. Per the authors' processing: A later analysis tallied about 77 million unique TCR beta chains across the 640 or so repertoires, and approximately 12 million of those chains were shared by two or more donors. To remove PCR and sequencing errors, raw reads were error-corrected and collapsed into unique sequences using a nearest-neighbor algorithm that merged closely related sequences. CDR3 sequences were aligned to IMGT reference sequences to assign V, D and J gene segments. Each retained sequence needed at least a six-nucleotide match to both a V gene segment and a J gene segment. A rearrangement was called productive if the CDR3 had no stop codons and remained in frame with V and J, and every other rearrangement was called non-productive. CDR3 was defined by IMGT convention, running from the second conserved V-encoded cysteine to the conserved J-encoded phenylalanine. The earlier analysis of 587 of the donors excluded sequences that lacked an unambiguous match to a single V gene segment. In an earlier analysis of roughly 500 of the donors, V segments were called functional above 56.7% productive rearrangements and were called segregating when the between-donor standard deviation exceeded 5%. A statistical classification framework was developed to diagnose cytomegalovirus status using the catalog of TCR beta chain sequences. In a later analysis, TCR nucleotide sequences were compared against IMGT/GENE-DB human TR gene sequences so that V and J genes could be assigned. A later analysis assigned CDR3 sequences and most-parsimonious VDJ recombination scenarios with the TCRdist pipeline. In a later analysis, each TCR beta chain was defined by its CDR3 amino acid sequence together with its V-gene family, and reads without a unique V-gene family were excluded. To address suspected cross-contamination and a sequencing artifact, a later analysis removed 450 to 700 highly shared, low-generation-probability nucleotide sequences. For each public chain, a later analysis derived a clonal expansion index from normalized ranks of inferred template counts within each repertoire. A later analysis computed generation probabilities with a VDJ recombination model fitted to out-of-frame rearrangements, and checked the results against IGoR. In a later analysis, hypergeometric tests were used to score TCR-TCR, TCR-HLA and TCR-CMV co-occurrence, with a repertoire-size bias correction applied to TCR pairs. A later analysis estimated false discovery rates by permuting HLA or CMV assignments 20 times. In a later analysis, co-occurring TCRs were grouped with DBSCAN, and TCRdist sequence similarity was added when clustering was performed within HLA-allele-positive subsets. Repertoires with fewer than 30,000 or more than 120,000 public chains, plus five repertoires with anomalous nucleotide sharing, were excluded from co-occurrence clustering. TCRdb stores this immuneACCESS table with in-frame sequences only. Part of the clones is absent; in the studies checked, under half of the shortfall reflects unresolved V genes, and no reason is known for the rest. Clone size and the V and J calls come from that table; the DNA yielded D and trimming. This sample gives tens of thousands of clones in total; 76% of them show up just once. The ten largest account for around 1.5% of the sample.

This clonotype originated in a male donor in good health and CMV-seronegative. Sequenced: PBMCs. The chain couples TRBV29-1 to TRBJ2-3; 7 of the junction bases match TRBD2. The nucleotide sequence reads TGCAGCGTTGAATGGGCTAGCGGACCTTTAGATACGCAGTATTTT. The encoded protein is CSVEWASGPLDTQYF.